The TCR beta chain described here comes from a study of cytomegalovirus exposure and HLA in healthy donors (dated by TCRdb to between 2016 and 2019). Regarding the study in general: In an earlier analysis of roughly 500 of the donors, 276 Gb of sequence data and just under 120 million unique TCR beta sequences from about 190 million T cells were reported. An early release covering roughly 580 HLA-typed donors comprised approximately 300 gigabases of sequencing data and roughly 85 million unique TCR sequences. The genetic ancestry cluster associated with self-reported Caucasian donors included 70% to 85% of the roughly 400 genotyped donors. The study aimed to test whether signatures of past pathogen exposure could be identified by cataloging public T cell receptors. The T cell repertoires of 670 or so subjects were profiled by immunosequencing and related to cytomegalovirus serostatus. In addition to the first cohort of 666 subjects, a separate validation cohort of 120 different subjects was used. High-throughput TCR immunosequencing, statistical association of individual TCRs with disease status, and machine learning were combined to predict cytomegalovirus infection status. A later analysis re-analyzed previously published TCR beta repertoires from about 730 donors and added high-resolution HLA genotyping to study TCR occurrence patterns. The later analysis used no new phenotypic data to find candidate immune exposures, relying instead on TCR beta sequences and their occurrence across donors. An earlier analysis of several hundred of the donors applied high-throughput TCR beta sequencing to assess whether each TCR beta V gene segment acted as functional or pseudogenic. Donor age, sex, ethnicity and CMV serostatus were compiled together with the repertoire data. In a later genetic analysis, genome-wide SNP genotypes for about 60% of the 666 donors were used, and that subset was treated as a discovery cohort. All discovery cohort repertoires had been generated on a single sequencing platform. Both class I and class II loci were covered by HLA typing, at four-digit resolution. Typing coverage varied by locus: 629-630 donors for A, B, C, DRB1 and DQB1; approximately 560 for DQA1; more than 600 for DPA1; 450 to 480 for DPB1. Four or five DR-DQ haplotypes were treated as single units for association and clustering because of strong linkage in the cohort. Among 398 genotyped donors of the cohort, an average of roughly 240,000 unique TCR beta nucleotide sequences were sequenced per donor, approximately 20% of them non-productive.

The library relied on the immunoSEQ multiplex PCR assay. A mixture of 60 forward primers for TCR Vbeta segments and 13 reverse primers for TCR Jbeta segments was used in the multiplex PCR. The CDR3 region of rearranged TCR beta genes was amplified from genomic DNA by a multiplex PCR assay. On the Illumina HiSeq System, the amplified TCR beta libraries were sequenced as 87-base-pair reads. For the original study's pipeline: In a later analysis, approximately 74 million unique TCR beta chains were counted across the approximately 620 repertoires, and roughly 9.9 million of these chains were shared by at least two donors. A nearest-neighbor algorithm error-corrected the raw reads and collapsed the reads into unique sequences, merging closely related sequences to remove PCR and sequencing errors. Alignment of CDR3 sequences to IMGT reference sequences was used to assign V, D and J gene segments. For a sequence to be retained, a match of at least six nucleotides to both a V gene segment and a J gene segment was required. A rearrangement was called productive if the CDR3 had no stop codons and remained in frame with V and J, and every other rearrangement was called non-productive. Following IMGT convention, CDR3 was defined as the stretch from the second conserved V-encoded cysteine up to the conserved J-encoded phenylalanine. In an earlier analysis of more than 550 of the donors, sequences lacking an unambiguous match to a single V gene segment were excluded. In an earlier analysis of several hundred of the donors, a V segment was called functional when productive rearrangements were above 56.7%, and segregating when the standard deviation between donors exceeded 5%. A statistical classification framework was developed to diagnose cytomegalovirus status using the catalog of TCR beta chain sequences. In a later analysis, V and J genes were assigned by comparing TCR nucleotide sequences against IMGT/GENE-DB human TR gene sequences. In a later analysis, CDR3 sequences and most-parsimonious VDJ recombination scenarios were assigned using the TCRdist pipeline. In a later analysis, each TCR beta chain was defined by its CDR3 amino acid sequence together with its V-gene family, and reads lacking a unique V-gene family were excluded. To address suspected cross-contamination and a sequencing artifact, a later analysis removed a few hundred highly shared, low-generation-probability nucleotide sequences. For each public chain, a later analysis derived a clonal expansion index from normalized ranks of inferred template counts within each repertoire. Generation probabilities in a later analysis came from a VDJ recombination model fitted to out-of-frame rearrangements, and those results were checked against IGoR. In a later analysis, TCR-TCR, TCR-HLA and TCR-CMV co-occurrence was scored with hypergeometric tests, and a repertoire-size bias correction was applied to TCR pairs. A later analysis estimated false discovery rates by permuting HLA or CMV assignments 20 times. In a later analysis, co-occurring TCRs were grouped using DBSCAN, with TCRdist sequence similarity added in when clustering inside HLA-allele-positive subsets. Repertoires with fewer than 30,000 or more than 120,000 public chains, plus five repertoires with anomalous nucleotide sharing, were excluded from co-occurrence clustering. TCRdb provides this immuneACCESS table in a form limited to in-frame rearrangements. Some clones are lacking; in checked studies, under half of them reflect an unresolved V gene, and why the rest are absent is not known. Clone size and V and J calls were adopted from that table, with D and trimming inferred from the DNA. The sample table contains 150,000 to 200,000 clones; only one count was recorded for 78% of them. About 3.4% of the sample rests with the top ten.

V was cut back by 8 bases and J by 6 bases, leaving a gap of 14 bases between them. From a lookup of the germline V gene, CDR1 and CDR2 are SGHVS and FQNEAQ. The CDR3 runs 12 amino acids, cysteine and phenylalanine included. Kept here is only the CDR3 DNA, which spans 36 bases and is read in frame from base 1. The cohort consisted of 600 to 750 healthy bone marrow donors. At the time of sampling, every cohort member was nominally healthy, though immune exposures that went unrecorded were likely present. The donor tested CMV seropositive, placing the donor among the 289 seropositive members of the cohort. A peripheral blood sample was provided by each donor, and peripheral blood mononuclear cells were used for TCR beta sequencing. Genomic DNA extraction from the blood cell samples was performed with the Qiagen DNeasy Blood Extraction Kit. The investigation overall reported the following: A further reported finding was that TCR beta sequences accurately predicted the HLA-A and HLA-B alleles for most subjects in the first cohort. An earlier analysis of approximately 590 of the donors showed that most TCR beta V segments appeared in productive rearrangements either about 87% or about 30% of the time, which broadly matched IMGT annotations. Presence/absence analyses assumed roughly uniform sequencing depth across donors, an assumption that may not hold. According to the authors, the approach could potentially be generalized to other disease states and immunological phenotypes. At a false discovery rate of 0.05, a later analysis linked 16,951 TCR beta sequences to specific HLA alleles. A later genetic analysis associated a missense DCLRE1C variant with V-gene and J-gene trimming of TCR beta chains, and an independent cohort replicated the association. This cohort had only TCR beta chains sequenced, and the lack of alpha or paired-chain data limited which features could be detected. Cytomegalovirus status was reported to be diagnosed by the classifier with high specificity and sensitivity in both the original and validation cohorts. A few of the identified cytomegalovirus-associated TCR beta chains were confirmed in vitro to be specific for cytomegalovirus antigens. Most TCR sequences were seen in very few donors, while some public TCRs were found in many individuals. HLA typing was unavailable for some donors at each locus, so association tests used only the typed subset. Most CMV-associated TCR beta chains appeared to be HLA-restricted in a later analysis, and the HLA associations seemed to be driven largely by CMV exposure. Correlated functional status among segregating V segments might be attributable to linkage disequilibrium, but an unknown experimental factor could not be ruled out. The 87-base-pair reads could not distinguish some IMGT-functional V segments, including TRBV6-2 and TRBV6-3, so those segments were excluded. In a later analysis, HLA-associated TCR beta chains were found to be more clonally expanded and to have lower generation probabilities than equally common non-associated chains. In a later analysis, TCR association rates were found to vary across HLA loci, with the most associated TCRs seen for DRB1 alleles and the fewest for HLA-C alleles. The only immune exposure information available for the cohort was CMV serostatus. In a later analysis, several top co-occurrence clusters were reported to appear linked to parvovirus B19, influenza, CMV and Epstein-Barr virus. When HLA alleles, especially DR and DQ, strongly co-occurred, TCR associations were difficult to assign to individual alleles. The study gave a list of under 200 TCR beta chains associated with cytomegalovirus. Because counts were too low, seventeen rarely observed V segments, including chromosome 9 orphons, were excluded from the earlier analysis of several hundred of the donors. A cluster of highly shared sequence variants was judged likely to be a technical artifact of the sequencing pipeline. A later genetic analysis reported fewer N-insertions in productive TCRs among donors in an Asian-associated ancestry cluster than the approximately 670-donor mean.

This clone was seen a single time. Its antigen specificity is not known. No quality values exist for individual bases; no much larger clone is one base distant. This clonotype was obtained from a woman in her fifties or sixties in good health and CMV-seropositive. The sequence joins TRBV7-8 to TRBJ2-7; the D gene is possibly TRBD1, with 5 bases matching. Sequences were obtained from PBMCs. The DNA sequence follows: TGTGCCAGCCGGACCAGGGCTGGCGAGCAGTACTTC. It is translated as CASRTRAGEQYF.